This T cell receptor (beta chain) was documented in a study of blood T cell repertoires in COVID-19. CDR3 length: 15 amino acids. CDR1 is SGHTA, CDR2 FQGNSA, per germline. The V end was cut by 1 base, the J end by 2 bases, with 11 bases between. About this clone: This sample includes further DNA sequences coding for the same CDR3.

Clones were read by immunoSEQ multiplex PCR, and TCRdb kept only the in-frame ones, dropping some. The sample gives about 160,000 clones, over 75% of which show up once; around 7% is in the top ten. Input material: PBMCs or T cells enriched from blood (not recorded which). This chain connects TRBV7-2 to TRBJ1-1; D is perhaps TRBD1 (6 bases). This TCR came from a woman between 45 and 65 years old who had recovered from COVID-19. The CDR3, as DNA: TGTGCCAGCAGCTTAGGGGGGACACTAAACACTGAAGCTTTCTTT. The encoded protein is CASSLGGTLNTEAFF. Full variable domain (rest looked up from reference TRBV7-2 and TRBJ1-1): GAGVSQSPSNKVTEKGKDVELRCDPISGHTALYWYRQSLGQGLEFLIYFQGNSAPDKSGLPSDRFSAERTGGSVSTLTIQRTQQEDSAVYLCASSLGGTLNTEAFFGQGTRLTVV.